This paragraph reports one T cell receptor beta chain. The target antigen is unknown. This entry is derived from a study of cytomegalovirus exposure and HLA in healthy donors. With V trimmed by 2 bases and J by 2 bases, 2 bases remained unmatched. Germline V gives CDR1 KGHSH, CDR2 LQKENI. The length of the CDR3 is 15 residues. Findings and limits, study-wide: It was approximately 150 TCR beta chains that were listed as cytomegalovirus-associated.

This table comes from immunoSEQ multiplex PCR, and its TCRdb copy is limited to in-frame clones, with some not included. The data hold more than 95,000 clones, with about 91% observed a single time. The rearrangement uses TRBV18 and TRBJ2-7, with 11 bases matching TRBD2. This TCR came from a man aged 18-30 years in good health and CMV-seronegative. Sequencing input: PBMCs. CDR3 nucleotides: TGTGCCAGCTCACCAGGGACTAGCGGTACCTACGAGCAGTACTTC. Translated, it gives CASSPGTSGTYEQYF.